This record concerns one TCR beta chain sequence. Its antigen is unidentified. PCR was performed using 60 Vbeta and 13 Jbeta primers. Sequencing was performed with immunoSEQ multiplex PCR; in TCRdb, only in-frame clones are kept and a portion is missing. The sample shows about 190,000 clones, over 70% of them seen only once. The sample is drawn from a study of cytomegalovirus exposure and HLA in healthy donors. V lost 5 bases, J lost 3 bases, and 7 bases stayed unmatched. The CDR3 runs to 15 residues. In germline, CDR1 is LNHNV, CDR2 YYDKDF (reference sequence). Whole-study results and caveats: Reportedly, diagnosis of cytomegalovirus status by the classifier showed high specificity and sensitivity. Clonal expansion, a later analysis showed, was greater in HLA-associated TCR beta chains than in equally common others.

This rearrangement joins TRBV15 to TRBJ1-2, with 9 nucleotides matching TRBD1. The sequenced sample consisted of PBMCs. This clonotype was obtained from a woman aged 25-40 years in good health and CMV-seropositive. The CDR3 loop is CATSGRQGEYYGYTF. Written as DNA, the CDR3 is TGTGCCACCAGCGGTAGACAGGGGGAATACTATGGCTACACCTTC.